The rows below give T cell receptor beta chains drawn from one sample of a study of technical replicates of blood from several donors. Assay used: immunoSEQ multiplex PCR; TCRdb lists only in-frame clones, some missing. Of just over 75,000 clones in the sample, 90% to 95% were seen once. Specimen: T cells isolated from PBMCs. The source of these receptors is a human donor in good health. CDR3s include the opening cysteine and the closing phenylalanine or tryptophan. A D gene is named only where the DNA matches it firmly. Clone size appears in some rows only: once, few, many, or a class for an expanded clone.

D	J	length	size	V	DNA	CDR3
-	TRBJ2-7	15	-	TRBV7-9	TGTGCCAGCAGCTTAGTCCAGGGAGGTCAAGTGGGGCAGTACTTC	CASSLVQGGQVGQYF
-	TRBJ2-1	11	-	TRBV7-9	TGTGCCAGCAGCTTGTCGGTAGAGCAGTTCTTC	CASSLSVEQFF
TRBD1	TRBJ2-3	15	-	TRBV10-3	TGTGCCATCAGTGAGTCTCAAGGGGGCTTAGATACGCAGTATTTT	CAISESQGGLDTQYF
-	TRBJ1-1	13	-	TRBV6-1	TGTGCCAGCAGTGAAGGGCCGAACACTGAAGCTTTCTTT	CASSEGPNTEAFF
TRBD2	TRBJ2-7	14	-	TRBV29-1	TGCAGCGTTGATTTATCGACTAGCGGGGACGAGCAGTACTTC	CSVDLSTSGDEQYF
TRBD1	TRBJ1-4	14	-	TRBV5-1	TGCGCCAGCAGCCCGACAGGGGGTTTTGAAAAACTGTTTTTT	CASSPTGGFEKLFF
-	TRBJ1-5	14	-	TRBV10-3	TGTGCCATCAGTGATGGGCAGCAAAATCAGCCCCAGCATTTT	CAISDGQQNQPQHF
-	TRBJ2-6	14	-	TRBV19	TGTGCCAGTAATCCGGTATCTGGGGCCAACGTCCTGACTTTC	CASNPVSGANVLTF
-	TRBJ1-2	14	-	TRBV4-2	TGTGCCAGCAGCCAACTCTGGGACAATTCCATCTACACCTTC	CASSQLWDNSIYTF
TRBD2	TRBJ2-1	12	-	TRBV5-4	TGTGCCAGCAGCGGGACTAGCTTAGAGCAGTTCTTC	CASSGTSLEQFF
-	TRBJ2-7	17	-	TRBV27	TGTGCCAGCAGTTTAATTGCGGTCGGGGACAATCCCTACGAGCAGTACTTC	CASSLIAVGDNPYEQYF
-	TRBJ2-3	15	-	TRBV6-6	TGTGCCAGCAGCCCCCCGGGGGGCAGGACAGATACGCAGTATTTT	CASSPPGGRTDTQYF
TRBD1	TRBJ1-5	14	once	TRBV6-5	TGTGCCAGCTCCTGGGACAGGGAAAGCCAGCCCCAGCATTTT	CASSWDRESQPQHF
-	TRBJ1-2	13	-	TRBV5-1	TGCGCCAGCAGCTTGGCGGTATCATATGGCTACACCTTC	CASSLAVSYGYTF
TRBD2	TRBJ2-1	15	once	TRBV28	TGTGCCAGCAGCGAGACTAGCGGGAGGGTCAATGAGCAGTTCTTC	CASSETSGRVNEQFF
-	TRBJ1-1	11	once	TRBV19	TGTGCCAGTAGTCAGGCCACTGAAGCTTTCTTT	CASSQATEAFF
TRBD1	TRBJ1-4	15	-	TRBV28	TGTGCCAGCAGTTCGTCAGGGGGTAAGAAAGGAAAACTGTTTTTT	CASSSSGGKKGKLFF
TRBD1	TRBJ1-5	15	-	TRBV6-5	TGTGCCAGCAGCCGCGGGACAGGGGCATATCAGCCCCAGCATTTT	CASSRGTGAYQPQHF
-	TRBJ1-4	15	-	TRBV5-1	TGCGCCAGCAGCCCCAGAGAGGGAATTAATGAAAAACTGTTTTTT	CASSPREGINEKLFF
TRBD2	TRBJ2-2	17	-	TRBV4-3	TGCGCCAGCAGCCAAGATCTTCGGCTAGCGGGAGCCGGGGAGCTGTTTTTT	CASSQDLRLAGAGELFF
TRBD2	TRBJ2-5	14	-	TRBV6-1	TGTGCCAGCAGTGAGGGACTAGCGGTGGAGACCCAGTACTTC	CASSEGLAVETQYF
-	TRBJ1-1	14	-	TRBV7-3	TGTGCCAGCAGCTTACCTGAACTCGGCACTGAAGCTTTCTTT	CASSLPELGTEAFF
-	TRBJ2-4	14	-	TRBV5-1	TGCGCCAGCAGCTTGAGCATAGCCAAAAACATTCAGTACTTC	CASSLSIAKNIQYF
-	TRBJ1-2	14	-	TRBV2	TGTGCCAGCAGCGAACGGGACACCCGCTATGGCTACACCTTC	CASSERDTRYGYTF
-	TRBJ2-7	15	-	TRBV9	TGTGCCAGCAGCGTTGGTGCGGGTAGCTCCTACGAGCAGTACTTC	CASSVGAGSSYEQYF
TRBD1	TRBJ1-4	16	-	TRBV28	TGTGCCAGCAGTCAAGGGACAGTCGGTCTTAATGAAAAACTGTTTTTT	CASSQGTVGLNEKLFF
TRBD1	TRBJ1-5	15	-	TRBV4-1	TGCGCCAGCAGCCTGACAGGGCTCAACAATCAGCCCCAGCATTTT	CASSLTGLNNQPQHF
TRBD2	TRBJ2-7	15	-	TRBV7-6	TGTGCCAGCAGCTATGTGCGGGAGAAGTCCTACGAGCAGTACTTC	CASSYVREKSYEQYF
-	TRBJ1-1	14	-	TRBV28	TGTGCCAGCAGTTTGCGGGGTCCGAACACTGAAGCTTTCTTT	CASSLRGPNTEAFF
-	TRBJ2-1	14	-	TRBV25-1	TGTGCCAGCAGTGAATATTCGGGTCTGTATGAGCAGTTCTTC	CASSEYSGLYEQFF
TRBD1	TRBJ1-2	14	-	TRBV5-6	TGTGCCAGCAGCGGGGACAGGGCATACTATGGCTACACCTTC	CASSGDRAYYGYTF
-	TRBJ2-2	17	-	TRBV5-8	TGTGCCAGCAGCTTGGGGTGGCGGGACGAGAACACCGGGGAGCTGTTTTTT	CASSLGWRDENTGELFF
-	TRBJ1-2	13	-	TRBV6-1	TGTGCCAGCATGGAAACAGAGAACTATGGCTACACCTTC	CASMETENYGYTF
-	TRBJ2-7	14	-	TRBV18	TGTGCCAGCTCACCACAAAACAGGGAAATGGAGCAGTACTTC	CASSPQNREMEQYF
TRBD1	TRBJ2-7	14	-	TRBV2	TGTGCCAGCAATCGGGACAGGGGTCTTTCCGAGCAGTACTTC	CASNRDRGLSEQYF
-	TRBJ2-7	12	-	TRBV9	TGTGCCAGCAGCTTTCAGGGCGACGAGCAGTACTTC	CASSFQGDEQYF
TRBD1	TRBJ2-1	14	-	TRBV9	TGTGCCAGCAGCGTAGTAGGGACAGGTAATGAGCAGTTCTTC	CASSVVGTGNEQFF
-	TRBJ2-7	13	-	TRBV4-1	TGCGCCAGCAGTCGAGGACTGTCGAGGGAGCAGTACTTC	CASSRGLSREQYF
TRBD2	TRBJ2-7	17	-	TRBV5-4	TGTGCCAGCAGCTTGGTAGCCGGCGTGGGGAGCGGGAACGAGCAGTACTTC	CASSLVAGVGSGNEQYF
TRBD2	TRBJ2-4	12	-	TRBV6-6	TGTGCCAGCACCGCTCGGGAGGACATTCAGTACTTC	CASTAREDIQYF
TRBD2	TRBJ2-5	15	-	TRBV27	TGTGCCAGCTGTTTTTCTAGCGGGAGTTTCGAGACCCAGTACTTC	CASCFSSGSFETQYF
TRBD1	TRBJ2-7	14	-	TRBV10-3	TGTGCCATCAGTAGACAGGGGCGAGCCTACGAGCAGTACTTC	CAISRQGRAYEQYF
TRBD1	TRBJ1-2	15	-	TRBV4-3	TGCGCCAGCAGCCAAGTGAGTCAGGGGGCCTATGGCTACACCTTC	CASSQVSQGAYGYTF
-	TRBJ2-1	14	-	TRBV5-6	TGTGCCAGCAGCTTGCCCCCTTCCTACAATGAGCAGTTCTTC	CASSLPPSYNEQFF
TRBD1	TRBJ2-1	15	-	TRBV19	TGTGCCAGTAGTATGGACAGGGAAGTCCACAATGAGCAGTTCTTC	CASSMDREVHNEQFF
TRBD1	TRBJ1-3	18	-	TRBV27	TGTGCCAGCAGTTTATACGGGGACAGGGATCCCCTCGGAAACACCATATATTTT	CASSLYGDRDPLGNTIYF
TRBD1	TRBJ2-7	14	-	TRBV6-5	TGTGCCAGCAGTTACGGGACAGGGTTGTACGAGCAGTACTTC	CASSYGTGLYEQYF
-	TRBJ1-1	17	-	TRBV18	TGTGCCAGCTCACCAGCGTTTTTTGGGGGGATGAACACTGAAGCTTTCTTT	CASSPAFFGGMNTEAFF
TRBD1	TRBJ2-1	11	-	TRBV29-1	TGCAGCGTTGAAGAGGGACAGCAGCAGTTCTTC	CSVEEGQQQFF
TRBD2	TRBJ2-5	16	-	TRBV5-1	TGCGCCAGCGCCCCTAGCCAGCGGGAGGGCCGAGAGACCCAGTACTTC	CASAPSQREGRETQYF
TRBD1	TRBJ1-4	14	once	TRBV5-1	TGCGCCAGCAGCTTGAGACAGGGTGCGGAAAAACTGTTTTTT	CASSLRQGAEKLFF
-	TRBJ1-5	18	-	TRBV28	TGTGCCAGCAGCTCAGACAGGCTCGGATTGAGTGGCAATCAGCCCCAGCATTTT	CASSSDRLGLSGNQPQHF
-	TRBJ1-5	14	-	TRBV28	TGTGCCAGCAGTTTAGAAGGAGCGTTTCAGCCCCAGCATTTT	CASSLEGAFQPQHF
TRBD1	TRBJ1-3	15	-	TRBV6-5	TGTGCCAGCAGTTGGCCGGGACAGGGTATAAACACCATATATTTT	CASSWPGQGINTIYF
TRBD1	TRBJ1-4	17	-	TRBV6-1	TGTGCCAGCAGTGGCTTCGGGACAGGGGGCGTTGTAAAAAAACTGTTTTTT	CASSGFGTGGVVKKLFF
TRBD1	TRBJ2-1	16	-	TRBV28	TGTGCCAGCAGTCCCCCGGGACAGGGGAGATCCTACGAGCAGTTCTTC	CASSPPGQGRSYEQFF
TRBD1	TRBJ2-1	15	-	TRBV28	TGTGCCAGCAGTTTTCGGGGGACAGGGAGAAATGAGCAGTTCTTC	CASSFRGTGRNEQFF
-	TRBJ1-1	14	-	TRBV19	TGTGCCAGTAGTATAGTTTCGGAAGTGGGCGAGGCTTTCTTT	CASSIVSEVGEAFF
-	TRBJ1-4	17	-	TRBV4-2	TGTGCCAGCAGCCAAGAGCTGGCCGCTGCAACTAATGAAAAACTGTTTTTT	CASSQELAAATNEKLFF
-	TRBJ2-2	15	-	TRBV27	TGTGCCAGCAGTTTAATTAGCGGAAACACCGGGGAGCTGTTTTTT	CASSLISGNTGELFF